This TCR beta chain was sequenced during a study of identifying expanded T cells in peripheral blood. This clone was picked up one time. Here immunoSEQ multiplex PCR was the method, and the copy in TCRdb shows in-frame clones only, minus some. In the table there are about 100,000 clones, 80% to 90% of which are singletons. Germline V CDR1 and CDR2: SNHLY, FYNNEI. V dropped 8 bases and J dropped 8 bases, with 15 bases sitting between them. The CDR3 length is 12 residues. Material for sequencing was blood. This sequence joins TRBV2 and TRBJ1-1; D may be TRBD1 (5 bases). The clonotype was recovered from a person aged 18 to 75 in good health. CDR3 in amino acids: CASGTSTIEAFF. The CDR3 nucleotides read TGTGCCAGCGGGACGTCTACAATAGAAGCTTTCTTT.